These T cell receptor beta chains were read from a single sample in a study of OX40 agonist ivuxolimab in advanced cancers. Assay used: immunoSEQ multiplex PCR; TCRdb lists only in-frame clones, some missing. The repertoire has 65,000 to 80,000 clones, approximately 84% of them found once; the top ten carry about 2.1%. The sample here was CD4+ or CD8+ T cells sorted from blood, taken in a trial of the OX40 agonist ivuxolimab. The origin of the receptors is an adult with an advanced solid tumor such as melanoma, head and neck, liver or kidney cancer. Each CDR3 is given with its conserved first and last residue. The D gene is left open where the match is weak. Clone size, where shown, is once, few, many, or a class for clones that have expanded.

d_call j_call v_call clone_size cdr3_nt cdr3_aa
NA TRBJ2-6 TRBV19 NA TGTGCCAGTAGTCGGGGTTCGGGGGCCAACGTCCTGACTTTC CASSRGSGANVLTF
TRBD1 TRBJ2-5 TRBV6-1 few TGTGCCAGCACCTCCGGGACAGGGAGAGAGACCCAGTACTTC CASTSGTGRETQYF
NA TRBJ1-1 TRBV6-4 NA TGTGCCAGCAGCGCCGGACAGAACACTGAAGCTTTCTTT CASSAGQNTEAFF
NA TRBJ1-4 TRBV19 NA TGTGCCAGTACCCAAAACCTCATAGGACTGTTTTTT CASTQNLIGLFF
NA TRBJ1-6 TRBV18 NA TGTGCCAGCTCACCACTGGATGCTTATAATTCACCCCTCCACTTT CASSPLDAYNSPLHF
TRBD2 TRBJ2-3 TRBV10-2 NA TGCGCCAGCAGTAACCTCCCGACTAGCGGGAGGGGTGATACGCAGTATTTT CASSNLPTSGRGDTQYF
TRBD1 TRBJ1-3 TRBV9 NA TGTGCCAGCAGCGCGACAGGGTACAGGGGAAACACCATATATTTT CASSATGYRGNTIYF
NA TRBJ2-3 TRBV5-1 NA TGCGCCAGCAGAGACCGGGACCTTAGCACAGATACGCAGTATTTT CASRDRDLSTDTQYF
NA TRBJ2-7 TRBV7-2 NA TGTGCCAGCAGCTTAGGGACGCCAGACGAGCAGTACTTC CASSLGTPDEQYF
TRBD1 TRBJ2-3 TRBV5-6 few TGTGCCAGCAGCTCAACCGCCGAAAGGACAGGGGTCGCAGATACGCAGTATTTT CASSSTAERTGVADTQYF
NA TRBJ2-1 TRBV6-5 NA TGTGCCAGCACCATGACCCCGTCAGCGTCGCAGTTCTTC CASTMTPSASQFF
TRBD1 TRBJ2-7 TRBV28 once TGTGCCAGCGGTCGACCGGGACAGGGGGACGAGCAGTACTTC CASGRPGQGDEQYF
NA TRBJ2-7 TRBV27 NA TGTGCCAGCAGTTTAAATAGAAACGAGCAGTACTTC CASSLNRNEQYF
NA TRBJ1-4 TRBV20-1 NA TGCAGTGCTTACAATGAAAAACTGTTTTTT CSAYNEKLFF
TRBD2 TRBJ2-7 TRBV10-3 NA TGTGCCATCAGTGGCGGGGGGCTGTCAACCTACGAGCAGTACTTC CAISGGGLSTYEQYF
NA TRBJ2-3 TRBV9 NA TGTGCCAGCAGCGTAAGGTCCGGGACCCCTAGCACAGATACGCAGTATTTT CASSVRSGTPSTDTQYF
NA TRBJ2-3 TRBV5-5 NA TGTGCCAGCAGCTTCGAGCAAGATACGCAGTATTTT CASSFEQDTQYF
NA TRBJ2-2 TRBV5-1 NA TGCGCCAGCAGCTTGGGGACCGCCATCACCGGGGAGCTGTTTTTT CASSLGTAITGELFF
NA TRBJ2-5 TRBV5-1 NA TGCGCCAGCAGCTCTACTCCGGCGGGGGCCCAAGAGACCCAGTACTTC CASSSTPAGAQETQYF
NA TRBJ1-5 TRBV23-1 once TGCGCCAGCAAGTTTAAACAGGGAGAAGAGGATTGGTGCAATCAGCCTCAGCATTTT CASKFKQGEEDWCNQPQHF
NA TRBJ1-2 TRBV7-2 NA TGTGCCAGCAGCTTAGCGGGGCATGGTGGCTACACCTTC CASSLAGHGGYTF
NA TRBJ2-1 TRBV11-1 NA TGTGCCAGCAGCTTTTCCGGGGTCCGGGAGCAGTTCTTC CASSFSGVREQFF
NA TRBJ2-7 TRBV7-2 NA TGTGCCAGCAGCTTAGTCGGCAGGACCTACGAGCAGTACTTC CASSLVGRTYEQYF
NA TRBJ2-1 TRBV2 NA TGTGCCAGCAGTCCTTCTTACAATGAGCAGTTCTTC CASSPSYNEQFF
NA TRBJ2-5 TRBV9 few TGTGCCAGCAGCGTCTGGGACGGTGAAGAGACCCAGTACTTC CASSVWDGEETQYF
TRBD1 TRBJ1-1 TRBV18 NA TGTGCCAGCTCACCGGACAGGAGACTGAACACTGAAGCTTTCTTT CASSPDRRLNTEAFF
TRBD1 TRBJ1-5 TRBV28 NA TGTGCCAGCAACCCGGACAGGGAGACTGAGCCCCAGCATTTT CASNPDRETEPQHF
NA TRBJ1-1 TRBV29-1 NA TGCAGCCCACCGGGACAACTGACTGAAGCTTTCTTT CSPPGQLTEAFF
TRBD2 TRBJ2-2 TRBV28 NA TGTGCCACAAGGAACTGGGGACTAGCGGGGGGGCATACCGGGGAGCTGTTTTTT CATRNWGLAGGHTGELFF
TRBD1 TRBJ2-6 TRBV6-4 NA TGTGCCAGCAGTGCCTCGGGACAGGGGGCTTCTGGGGCCAACGTCCTGACTTTC CASSASGQGASGANVLTF
TRBD2 TRBJ2-1 TRBV18 NA TGTGCCAGCTCATTGACTAGCGGGAGTTTGAATGAGCAGTTCTTC CASSLTSGSLNEQFF